Below, 28 T cell receptor beta chains from the same sample are listed, as sequenced in a study of identifying expanded T cells in peripheral blood. Assay: immunoSEQ multiplex PCR; the TCRdb copy retains only in-frame clones and omits some. The sample lists 84,000 or so clones; about 87% were seen once. Sequencing was carried out using blood. The receptors come from a person aged 18 to 75 in good health.

The table lists this clone with a count of one. The chain recombines TRBV19 with TRBJ1-5, with D possibly matching TRBD1 (6 bases). The CDR3 extends over 12 amino acids. CDR1 LNHDA and CDR2 SQIVND come from the germline V gene (reference sequence). The germline V and J ends were trimmed by 11 bases and 2 bases, with 10 bases remaining between them. CDR3 nucleotides: TGTGCCGTTAGACAGGGCAATCAGCCCCAGCATTTT. Protein sequence: CAVRQGNQPQHF.

Details on this clone: The sample holds other DNA sequences that translate to the same CDR3. This rearrangement joins TRBV7-9 to TRBJ1-4, with unresolved D. This CDR3 has 15 amino acids. Germline CDR1 SEHNR, CDR2 FQNEAQ (reference sequence). With 1 base removed from V and 8 bases from J, the gap between germline ends came to 14 bases. CDR3 loop: CASSLDGPPREKLFF. DNA for the CDR3: TGTGCCAGCAGCTTAGACGGCCCGCCGAGAGAAAAACTGTTTTTT.

To note about this clone: Other DNA sequences in this sample translate to the same CDR3. The genes are TRBV5-1 and TRBJ2-7, with D possibly being TRBD1 (6 bases). Germline CDR1 reads SGHRS; CDR2 reads YFSETQ. Trimming took 0 bases from V and 6 from J, leaving 7 bases between them. This CDR3 has 12 amino acids. The CDR3 loop is CASSLGGGEQYF. The DNA for the CDR3 is TGCGCCAGCAGCTTGGGAGGGGGCGAGCAGTACTTC.

This clone was observed once. CDR3 bases: TGTGCCAGCAGCTTAGGCACCGGGGAGCTGTTTTTT. This codes for CASSLGTGELFF. This rearrangement joins TRBV11-2 to TRBJ2-2; D uncertain. This CDR3 contains 12 residues. Germline values: CDR1 SGHAT, CDR2 FQNNGV. V lost 1 base, J lost 4 bases, and 1 base lay in between.

The genes are TRBV30 and TRBJ1-2; TRBD1 might be the D (5 bases). Germline-derived CDR1 and CDR2 are GTSNPN and SVGIG (reference sequence). V lost 3 bases and J 4 bases, leaving 12 bases between the germline ends. The CDR3 consists of 13 residues. The CDR3 DNA follows: TGTGCCTGGAGCCGGGACCGAGCCTATGGCTACACCTTC. Protein sequence: CAWSRDRAYGYTF.

The V and J genes are TRBV5-1 and TRBJ1-5; D is ambiguous. V was cut by 2 bases and J by 1 base, with 16 bases left in between. Germline V lookup: CDR1 SGHRS, CDR2 YFSETQ. The CDR3 is 17 residues long. As DNA, the CDR3 is TGCGCCAGCAGCTTAGGACCGTTATCTCAGAGCAATCAGCCCCAGCATTTT. Its protein is CASSLGPLSQSNQPQHF.

In its sample, this clone was seen once. The V gene is TRBV5-6, the J gene TRBJ2-3; D uncertain. Per germline, CDR1 SGHDT and CDR2 YYEEEE. V was cut by 0 bases and J by 4 bases, with 6 bases left in between. The CDR3 runs 13 residues. CDR3 region: CASSLVFPDTQYF. The CDR3 coding sequence is TGTGCCAGCAGCTTGGTTTTTCCAGATACGCAGTATTTT.

The V gene is TRBV6-5, the J gene TRBJ2-7, with D hard to call. The V gene's germline CDR1 is MNHEY and CDR2 SVGAGI. Trimming pared 0 bases from V and 7 bases from J, leaving 4 bases between. The CDR3 runs to 11 residues. DNA for the CDR3: TGTGCCAGCAGTTACTCGGGGGAGCAGTACTTC. Translation gives CASSYSGEQYF.

The chain carries TRBV15 and TRBJ1-1, with D perhaps matching TRBD1 (6 bases). Between the trimmed V and J ends, which lost 3 bases and 2 bases, there was a span of 13 bases. The CDR3 is 15 residues long. The V gene's germline CDR1 is LNHNV and CDR2 YYDKDF (reference sequence). DNA for the CDR3: TGTGCCACCAGCAGCGGGCGGGGGCTAAACACTGAAGCTTTCTTT. The encoded protein is CATSSGRGLNTEAFF.

This sequence joins TRBV29-1 and TRBJ2-5, with 7 bases aligning to TRBD2. CDR1 is SQVTM and CDR2 is ANQGSEA in the germline V gene. The CDR3 runs 12 residues. J gave up 4 bases and V 7 bases, and 6 bases lay outside the gene matches. CDR3: CSAGEGTETQYF. DNA of the CDR3: TGCAGCGCTGGGGAGGGGACAGAGACCCAGTACTTC.

The rearrangement links TRBV11-2 to TRBJ1-2; 11 bases are a match to TRBD1. Trimming took 3 bases from V and 5 from J; bases not matched to a gene: 8. The CDR3 loop spans 16 amino acids. Germline V gene lookup returns CDR1 SGHAT and CDR2 FQNNGV. Written as DNA, the CDR3 is TGTGCCAGCAGCTTTTCGGCGGGACAGGGGGAATATGGCTACACCTTC. Translating it yields CASSFSAGQGEYGYTF.

The chain links TRBV5-8 to TRBJ1-1; no firm D call. The CDR3 spans 13 residues. CDR1 and CDR2 (germline): SGHTS, YDEGEE. Between the trimmed V and J ends, which lost 0 bases and 1 base, there was a span of 4 bases. CDR3 protein: CASSLERNTEAFF. The CDR3 DNA reads TGTGCCAGCAGCTTGGAGAGGAACACTGAAGCTTTCTTT.

The rearrangement joins TRBV7-2 to TRBJ2-3; D may be TRBD1 or TRBD2 (5 bases each). This CDR3 spans 15 amino acids. CDR1 and CDR2 (germline): SGHTA, FQGNSA. V gave up 1 base and J gave up 0 bases, with 8 bases separating them. The CDR3 is CASSLDGASTDTQYF. CDR3 sequence (DNA): TGTGCCAGCAGCTTAGACGGGGCTAGCACAGATACGCAGTATTTT.

The chain joins TRBV29-1 to TRBJ1-1; possible D gene TRBD1, 6 bases. Germline-derived CDR1 and CDR2 are SQVTM and ANQGSEA. The CDR3 is 15 residues long. The V end lost 1 base, the J end lost 5 bases, and 17 bases lay between the germline ends. CDR3 sequence (DNA): TGCAGCGTTGAAGTGGACTCCCCCGGACAGACTGAAGCTTTCTTT. It translates to CSVEVDSPGQTEAFF.

This chain connects TRBV15 to TRBJ2-6; 8 bases are a match to TRBD1. Germline V gene lookup returns CDR1 LNHNV and CDR2 YYDKDF (reference sequence). After removal of 11 bases from V and 2 bases from J, the junction contained 11 bases not matched to a gene. This CDR3 is built from 16 residues. Here the CDR3 reads CAVKGQGSPGANVLTF. In nucleotides, the CDR3 is TGTGCCGTAAAAGGACAGGGTTCCCCTGGGGCCAACGTCCTGACTTTC.

This clone was observed once. CDR3 loop: CASSRGQWETQYF. CDR3 bases: TGTGCCAGTAGTCGGGGACAGTGGGAGACCCAGTACTTC. The chain recombines TRBV19 with TRBJ2-5, with 7 bases lining up with TRBD1. The CDR3 sequence is 13 residues long. Germline values: CDR1 LNHDA, CDR2 SQIVND (reference sequence). V dropped 5 bases and J dropped 5; count of bases not matched to a gene: 5.

The rearrangement uses TRBV6-1 and TRBJ1-2, with unresolved D. Germline loops: CDR1 MNHNS, CDR2 SASEGT. The V gene lost 7 bases and the J gene lost 4 bases, with 16 bases spanning the gap. CDR3 length equals 14 residues. The CDR3 region has the DNA TGTGCCAGCATGCGAACGGCCTACGGCTATGGCTACACCTTC. Translating gives CASMRTAYGYGYTF.

The chain links TRBV14 to TRBJ2-7, with no clear D. The CDR3 spans 15 residues. V dropped 2 bases and J dropped 2 bases, with 13 bases sitting between them. Germline CDR1 reads SGHDN; CDR2 reads FVKESK. In nucleotides, the CDR3 is TGTGCCAGCAGCCAAAGCCGACATTTACCCTACGAGCAGTACTTC. This sequence encodes CASSQSRHLPYEQYF.

The chain carries TRBV28 and TRBJ1-2; D possibly corresponds to TRBD1 (5 bases). The CDR3 length is 13 residues. Germline loops: CDR1 MDHEN, CDR2 SYDVKM. Trimming shortened V by 5 bases and J by 5 bases, and 12 bases separated the two germline ends. CDR3 in amino acids: CASSPGTGYGYTF. CDR3 in DNA: TGTGCCAGCAGTCCCGGGACGGGATATGGCTACACCTTC.

V gene TRBV11-3 combines with J gene TRBJ1-1; no clear D. The CDR3 sequence is 15 residues long. Looked up from germline, CDR1 is SGHNT and CDR2 is YENEEA. V shed 4 bases and J shed 2 bases, with 14 bases lying between them. Here the CDR3 reads CASSSAGIANTEAFF. The CDR3 region has the DNA TGTGCCAGCAGCTCCGCCGGGATAGCAAACACTGAAGCTTTCTTT. Drawing the rest from reference TRBV11-3 and TRBJ1-1, the complete variable domain is EAGVVQSPRYKIIEKKQPVAFWCNPISGHNTLYWYLQNLGQGPELLIRYENEEAVDDSQLPKDRFSAERLKGVDSTLKIQPAELGDSAVYLCASSSAGIANTEAFFGQGTRLTVV.

This chain connects TRBV20-1 to TRBJ1-1; no clear D gene. Trimming pared 6 bases from V and 0 bases from J, leaving 5 bases between. CDR3 size: 11 residues. Germline CDR1 reads DFQATT; CDR2 reads SNEGSKA (reference sequence). CDR3 protein: CSAQMNTEAFF. The CDR3 DNA reads as TGCAGTGCCCAGATGAACACTGAAGCTTTCTTT.

The rearrangement uses TRBV7-2 and TRBJ2-2, with TRBD2 matching 8 bases. This CDR3 spans 15 amino acids. Per the germline V gene, CDR1 is SGHTA and CDR2 is FQGNSA. V trimming: 5 bases; J trimming: 4 bases; junction bases outside the gene matches: 6. The chain's CDR3 is CASSTRAGVTGELFF. DNA for the CDR3: TGTGCCAGCAGCACCCGAGCGGGAGTCACCGGGGAGCTGTTTTTT.

A single count supports this clone. The chain has TRBV7-9 and TRBJ2-2; tentatively, D is TRBD1 or TRBD2 (6 bases each). Germline CDR1 is SEHNR and CDR2 is FQNEAQ (reference sequence). V lost 0 bases, J lost 8 bases, and 19 bases lay in between. CDR3 size: 17 residues. The CDR3 region is CASSLAPLRGRGGELFF. CDR3 DNA sequence: TGTGCCAGCAGCTTAGCCCCCCTCCGGGGGCGAGGAGGGGAGCTGTTTTTT. The full variable domain, its missing parts supplied by reference TRBV7-9 and TRBJ2-2, is DTGVSQNPRHKITKRGQNVTFRCDPISEHNRLYWYRQTLGQGPEFLTYFQNEAQLEKSRLLSDRFSAERPKGSFSTLEIQRTEQGDSAMYLCASSLAPLRGRGGELFFGEGSRLTVL.

This clone has only one observation. The CDR3 loop reads CASSAGQNTEAFF. In nucleotides, the CDR3 is TGTGCCAGCAGCGCAGGACAGAACACTGAAGCTTTCTTT. The rearrangement joins TRBV9 to TRBJ1-1; tentatively, D is TRBD1 (5 bases). The CDR3 is 13 residues long. V lost 3 bases to trimming and J lost 1 base, with 7 bases between them. Per germline, CDR1 SGDLS and CDR2 YYNGEE.

This chain uses TRBV5-1 with TRBJ2-1; TRBD2 aligns across 7 bases. V lost 3 bases, J lost 0 bases, and 3 bases stayed unmatched. This CDR3 comprises 15 residues. Per the germline V gene, CDR1 is SGHRS and CDR2 is YFSETQ. CDR3 residues: CASSSGGSSYNEQFF. CDR3 coding DNA: TGCGCCAGCAGCTCCGGGGGGAGCTCCTACAATGAGCAGTTCTTC.

The rearrangement uses TRBV10-3 and TRBJ1-6; D not resolved. Trimming stripped 11 bases from V and 6 bases from J, with 17 bases between. This CDR3 spans 14 amino acids. Germline V lookup: CDR1 ENHRY, CDR2 SYGVKD. The CDR3 nucleotides are TGTGCCTCCGCGAATCAGAGCGGTAATTCACCCCTCCACTTT. Translating it yields CASANQSGNSPLHF.

J is TRBJ1-2 and V is TRBV5-6, with 8 bases fitting TRBD1. The CDR3 length is 16 residues. Germline assignment: CDR1 SGHDT and CDR2 YYEEEE. V dropped 3 bases and J dropped 0; count of bases not matched to a gene: 7. For the CDR3, the DNA is TGTGCCAGCAGCTGGGTACCGGACAGGGCTAACTATGGCTACACCTTC. Translation: CASSWVPDRANYGYTF.

The rearrangement links TRBV20-1 to TRBJ1-1, with D uncertain. V lost 6 bases, J lost 8 bases, and 13 bases lay in between. Germline assignment: CDR1 DFQATT and CDR2 SNEGSKA (reference sequence). The CDR3 is made up of 11 amino acids. The CDR3 sequence: CSAYLGSEAFF. Written as DNA, the CDR3 is TGCAGTGCGTACTTGGGGTCGGAAGCTTTCTTT.